The source of this TCR beta chain is a study of blood T cell repertoires in COVID-19 (dated by TCRdb to the early 2020s). Study-level background: Samples from collaborators originated in the United States, Italy and Spain and spanned both the acute and convalescent phases of COVID-19. The material from the prospective study consisted of cDNA or gDNA derived from T cells, B-cell-depleted T cells, or PBMCs. The dataset comprised deeply sampled blood TCRbeta repertoires from subjects exposed to, actively infected with, or recovered from COVID-19. A freely available public database, intended as a resource for researchers studying the immune response to SARS-CoV-2, is where the repertoires were released. The samples were drawn from the first 160 participants of the ongoing ImmuneRACE study and from roughly 1,300 subjects provided by 6 global collaborators. Nearly every sample came with metadata listing a de-identified subject ID, COVID-19 status, age in years and sex. Where available, HLA class I and class II types were taken from metadata supplied by the sample provider and were not determined by assay-based typing.

TCRbeta CDR3 regions were amplified from genomic DNA using the immunoSEQ Assay, a bias-controlled multiplex PCR. The authors' analysis ran thus. The number of nucleated cells in each sample was estimated from the amplification of reference gene primers within the assay. Sequence reads were collapsed and filtered to measure the absolute abundance of every unique TCRbeta CDR3 rearrangement. Productive Simpson clonality was computed per sample as the square root of Simpson's diversity index over productive rearrangements. The table was pulled from immuneACCESS by TCRdb, which kept in-frame rearrangements only. Such tables lose some clones; where checked, under half of the loss comes from unresolved V genes, and the rest has no known cause. D and trimming were read from the DNA, whereas the V and J calls and clone size are those reported in that table. The sample data list roughly 300,000 clones, and 92% of these were observed just once. Together, the top ten hold about 18% of the sample.

Based on the germline V gene, the CDR1 and CDR2 sequences are KGHSH and LQKENI. The CDR3 covers 18 residues, taking in both the cysteine and the phenylalanine. Solely the CDR3 DNA is kept, with 54 bases framed from the first base. Here V drops 1 base and J drops 0 bases, and the junction holds 9 bases not matched to any gene. Details on this clone: There is no known antigen for this receptor. Qualities for individual bases were not recorded, and no much larger clone is one base off.

The paper's findings and limits, for the study overall: Clinical and demographic metadata were provided uncurated, with the amount varying by source and participant.

Participants in the prospective study were aged roughly 18 to 100 years, lived in 20 to 25 United States geographic areas, and enrolled through a virtual design. Cohort assignment in the prospective study relied on participant-reported clinical history from a screening survey and a study questionnaire. ImmuneRACE Cohort 3 recovered participants were defined by two consecutive negative NP/OP PCR tests, healthcare professional clearance, or symptom resolution. Each participant in the prospective study had whole blood, serum and a nasopharyngeal or oropharyngeal swab collected by mobile phlebotomists. Participants in the prospective study had the option to provide additional blood draws and questionnaires over an approximately 2-month period. Before DNA extraction, prospective study blood samples were shipped either frozen or at room temperature.

This TCR was recovered from a young woman who had recovered from COVID-19. The rearrangement joined TRBV18 to TRBJ2-1; 7 bases in the junction line up with TRBD2. Sequences were obtained from PBMCs or T cells enriched from blood (not recorded which). The nucleotide sequence is TGTGCCAGCTCACCACAAAGCGGGACGACGAGCTCCTACAATGAGCAGTTCTTC. The translation is CASSPQSGTTSSYNEQFF.